This record covers a single T cell receptor beta chain. Its antigen is still unknown. The trim removed 1 base at V and 7 bases at J, leaving 4 bases unmatched. In germline, CDR1 is LNHDA, CDR2 SQIVND (reference sequence). The CDR3 loop spans 14 amino acids. The data were taken from a study of cytomegalovirus exposure and HLA in healthy donors. General study findings and limits: Some segments of the V type, notably TRBV6-2 and TRBV6-3, were excluded as indistinguishable.

Primers for the PCR totalled 60 Vbeta and 13 Jbeta. Authors' data handling: Counted up in a later analysis, unique TCR beta chains came to roughly 80 million, with roughly 11 million shared. Assay used: immunoSEQ multiplex PCR; TCRdb lists only in-frame clones, some missing. The V and J calls and clone size are taken from that table; D and trimming were inferred from the DNA. The top ten hold around 4.2% of the sample, which has about 83,000 clones, less than 85% seen once. This chain joins TRBV19 and TRBJ1-1; TRBD1 matches 9 bases. Sequenced: PBMCs. This clonotype was sampled from a man aged 55 to 70 in good health and CMV-seronegative. CDR3 amino acids: CASSIGDRENEAFF. In nucleotides, the CDR3 is TGTGCCAGTAGTATAGGGGACAGGGAGAATGAAGCTTTCTTT.